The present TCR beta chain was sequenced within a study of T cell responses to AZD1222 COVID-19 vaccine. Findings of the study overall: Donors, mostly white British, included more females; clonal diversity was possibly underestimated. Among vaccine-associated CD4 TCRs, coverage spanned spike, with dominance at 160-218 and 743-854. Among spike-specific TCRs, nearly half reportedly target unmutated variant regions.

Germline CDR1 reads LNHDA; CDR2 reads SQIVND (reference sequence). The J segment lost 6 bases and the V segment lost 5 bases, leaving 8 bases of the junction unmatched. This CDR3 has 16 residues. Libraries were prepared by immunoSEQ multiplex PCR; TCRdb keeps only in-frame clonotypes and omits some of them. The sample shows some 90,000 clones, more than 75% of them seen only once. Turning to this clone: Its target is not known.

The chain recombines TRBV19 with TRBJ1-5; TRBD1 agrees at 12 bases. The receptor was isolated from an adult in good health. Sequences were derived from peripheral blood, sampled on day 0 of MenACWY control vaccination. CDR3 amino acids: CASSPRDRGQGQPQHF. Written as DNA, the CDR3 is TGTGCCAGTAGTCCCCGGGACAGGGGGCAGGGTCAGCCCCAGCATTTT.